This TCR beta chain was recorded in a study of cytomegalovirus exposure and HLA in healthy donors. The PCR was carried out with 60 Vbeta primers and 13 Jbeta primers. Profiled with immunoSEQ multiplex PCR; TCRdb holds only in-frame clones, not every one. This table holds approximately 110,000 clones. Per germline, CDR1 SNHLY and CDR2 FYNNEI. The CDR3 consists of 13 residues. V was clipped by 8 bases and J by 4 bases, with 14 bases between them. The sequence derives from a man aged 25-45 years in good health and CMV-seronegative. J is TRBJ1-2 and V is TRBV2; unclear D gene. The sequencing sample was made of PBMCs. The CDR3 DNA follows: TGTGCCAGCGGGGAGGAGGGCTTCTATGGCTACACCTTC. This sequence encodes CASGEEGFYGYTF.